Shown below are 19 T cell receptor beta chains from a single sample sequenced in a study of cytomegalovirus exposure and HLA in healthy donors (dated by TCRdb to 2015 to 2018). The library was built by means of the immunoSEQ multiplex PCR assay. The multiplex PCR relied on a mix of 60 forward primers for TCR Vbeta segments and 13 reverse primers for TCR Jbeta segments. TCRdb stores this immuneACCESS table with in-frame sequences only. Part of the clones is absent; in the studies checked, under half of the shortfall reflects unresolved V genes, and no reason is known for the rest. The sample table shows 150,000 to 200,000 clones, and 75% to 80% are seen once. The ten top clones hold over 0.95% of the sample. Source material: PBMCs. All receptors derive from a woman aged 45-65 years in good health and CMV-seropositive.

The chain joins TRBV7-9 to TRBJ2-7; D perhaps matches TRBD1 (5 bases). The V end was cut by 5 bases, the J end by 5 bases, with 13 bases between. The CDR3 contains 13 residues. Germline CDR1 reads SEHNR; CDR2 reads FQNEAQ (reference sequence). CDR3 nucleotides: TGTGCCAGCAGCCTTTGGGGCAGAGACGAGCAGTACTTC. Amino acids: CASSLWGRDEQYF.

The gene calls are TRBV4-1 and TRBJ2-2; TRBD2 aligns across 8 bases. V lost 1 base and J lost 6; bases outside the gene matches: 10. This CDR3 contains 17 residues. Germline V gene lookup returns CDR1 MGHRA and CDR2 YSYEKL. In DNA form, the CDR3 reads TGCGCCAGCAGCCAAGTTCTAGGGCGGGGGGCGCCCGGGGAGCTGTTTTTT. Its protein product is CASSQVLGRGAPGELFF.

The gene calls are TRBV6-1 and TRBJ1-1; unclear D gene. The CDR3 sequence is 17 residues long. Germline V CDR1 and CDR2: MNHNS, SASEGT. V was trimmed by 3 bases and J by 0 bases, leaving 17 bases between them. CDR3 DNA: TGTGCCAGCAGTGACCTATGGAGTGGAGGGTTGAACACTGAAGCTTTCTTT. Translation gives CASSDLWSGGLNTEAFF.

The V and J genes are TRBV10-3 and TRBJ2-1, with 14 bases fitting TRBD2. Trimming cost V 10 bases and J 12 bases; bases outside gene matches: 11. Per the germline V gene, CDR1 is ENHRY and CDR2 is SYGVKD. CDR3 size: 14 residues. CDR3: CATRGLAGGGPQFF. The CDR3 DNA follows: TGTGCCACCCGAGGACTAGCGGGAGGAGGCCCGCAGTTCTTC.

The V call is TRBV10-3, the J call TRBJ2-1; D possibly corresponds to TRBD2 (5 bases). The CDR3 totals 12 residues. The V end lost 11 bases, the J end lost 5 bases, and 13 bases lay between the germline ends. Germline V lookup: CDR1 ENHRY, CDR2 SYGVKD. DNA for the CDR3: TGTGCCGCCCGGACTGGCGACAATGAGCAGTTCTTC. The encoded protein is CAARTGDNEQFF.

The J gene is TRBJ1-3, the V gene TRBV4-3, with D uncertain. This CDR3 is built from 17 residues. V was shortened by 0 bases and J by 0 bases, with 12 bases between the two germline ends. Germline CDR1 LGHNA, CDR2 YSLEER. The CDR3, as DNA: TGCGCCAGCAGCCAAGATCCCTCCCAGGTCTCTGGAAACACCATATATTTT. This codes for CASSQDPSQVSGNTIYF.

The genes are TRBV10-3 and TRBJ2-2, with 7 bases aligning to TRBD1. The CDR3 spans 15 residues. Germline lookup yields CDR1 ENHRY and CDR2 SYGVKD. V trimming: 4 bases; J trimming: 0 bases; junction bases outside the gene matches: 2. In DNA, the CDR3 is TGTGCCATCAGTGGGACAGGCTCGAACACCGGGGAGCTGTTTTTT. Translation gives CAISGTGSNTGELFF.

The chain has TRBV21-1 and TRBJ2-2; TRBD1 was called by the table and not checked on the DNA. TRBV21-1 is labeled a pseudogene. The CDR3 totals 15 residues. In nucleotides, the CDR3 is TGTGCCAGCAGCGCATGGGACAGGCCCACCGGGGAGCTGTTTTTT. It is translated as CASSAWDRPTGELFF.

About this clone: Relative to the germline gene, one junction end is altered; a read error may explain this. This chain connects TRBV7-8 to TRBJ2-3; D gene uncertain. CDR3 length: 16 amino acids. The V gene's germline CDR1 is SGHVS and CDR2 FQNEAQ. CDR3 sequence: CASSLALAPSTDTQYF. For the CDR3, the DNA is TGTGCCAGCAGCTTAGCCTTAGCCCCAAGCACTGATACGCAGTATTTT.

This chain joins TRBV5-1 and TRBJ2-5, with TRBD2 as a possible D gene (6 bases). The CDR3 is 15 residues long. The V gene's germline CDR1 is SGHRS and CDR2 YFSETQ. The ends were cut back, 4 bases at V and 1 base at J, with 14 bases in the middle. The CDR3 bases are TGCGCCAGCAGCCCCCAACGGGGGAGCCAAGAGACCCAGTACTTC. Amino acid sequence: CASSPQRGSQETQYF.

The gene calls are TRBV7-2 and TRBJ1-1, with TRBD1 matching 7 bases. Unmatched junction bases numbered 5, after V lost 0 bases and J lost 1 base. The CDR3 length is 16 residues. Germline V lookup: CDR1 SGHTA, CDR2 FQGNSA. CDR3 loop: CASSLAPGGRNTEAFF. For the CDR3, the DNA is TGTGCCAGCAGCTTAGCCCCAGGGGGTAGGAACACTGAAGCTTTCTTT.

The J gene is TRBJ1-3, the V gene TRBV28; perhaps TRBD1 as D (6 bases). Germline V gene data show CDR1 as MDHEN and CDR2 as SYDVKM. This CDR3 spans 14 amino acids. V was pared by 6 bases and J by 4 bases, with 13 bases between. The CDR3 coding sequence is TGTGCCAGCAGAAACACAGGGAGCGGAAACACCATATATTTT. It translates to CASRNTGSGNTIYF.

This rearrangement joins TRBV28 to TRBJ1-2, with 10 positions matching TRBD1. CDR1 is MDHEN, CDR2 SYDVKM, per germline. Losses at the gene ends were 7 bases for V and 2 bases for J; bases not matched to a gene: 16. There are 18 residues in the CDR3. The CDR3 DNA is TGTGCCAGCAAACGGGGACAGGGGACCCCCGGCTACAACTATGGCTACACCTTC. Its translation is CASKRGQGTPGYNYGYTF.

J is TRBJ2-1 and V is TRBV18, with 8 positions matching TRBD2. The ends lost 4 bases at V and 3 bases at J; junction bases unmatched: 5. Per germline, CDR1 KGHSH and CDR2 LQKENI. The CDR3 sequence is 15 residues long. CDR3 coding DNA: TGTGCCAGCTCACTAAGCGGGAGCTTCTACAATGAGCAGTTCTTC. It specifies CASSLSGSFYNEQFF.

This chain links TRBV27 with TRBJ2-3, with D perhaps TRBD2 (7 bases). This CDR3 has 17 residues. Deletions cut 6 bases from V and 1 base from J, with 20 bases between. CDR1 is MNHEY, CDR2 SMNVEV, per germline (reference sequence). CDR3 sequence (DNA): TGTGCCAGCAGACACACTCGGGGGGCTGGAGGCACAGATACGCAGTATTTT. It yields the protein CASRHTRGAGGTDTQYF.

The genes are TRBV10-2 and TRBJ2-5, with D unclear. The CDR3 consists of 15 residues. Per germline, CDR1 WSHSY and CDR2 SAAADI. V gave up 5 bases and J gave up 2 bases, with 15 bases separating them. The CDR3: CASSLPEYLQETQYF. The CDR3 DNA is TGCGCCAGCAGTTTGCCGGAGTACCTACAAGAGACCCAGTACTTC.

In DNA form, the CDR3 reads TGTGCCAGCAGGCCTGGTCCGGGAGAAGGAAAGACCCAGTACTTC. Protein sequence: CASRPGPGEGKTQYF. The J gene is TRBJ2-5, the V gene TRBV28, with a weak D call TRBD2 (6 bases). CDR1 is MDHEN, CDR2 SYDVKM, per germline. The CDR3 totals 15 residues. V lost 6 bases to trimming and J lost 6 bases, with 20 bases between them.

The CDR3 DNA reads TGTGCCAGCAGCGTATCGCCCCAGTACCAAGAGACCCAGTACTTC. It encodes CASSVSPQYQETQYF. V gene TRBV9 combines with J gene TRBJ2-5; D uncertain. The CDR3 loop spans 15 amino acids. CDR1 is SGDLS, CDR2 YYNGEE, per germline. V was pared by 1 base and J by 0 bases, with 10 bases between.

The rearrangement joins TRBV7-8 to TRBJ1-2; tentatively, D is TRBD1 (6 bases). V was clipped by 4 bases and J by 4 bases, with 10 bases between them. The CDR3 covers 13 residues. Germline assignment: CDR1 SGHVS and CDR2 FQNEAQ. As DNA, the CDR3 is TGTGCCAGCAGCTCGACAGGAGCCTATGGCTACACCTTC. Its protein product is CASSSTGAYGYTF.